The 11 T cell receptor beta chains below were found in one sample sequenced in a study of T cells after yellow fever vaccination. TCRdb ran MiXCR on the 5' RACE reads and lists one entry per CDR3 protein. The sample shows a few hundred thousand distinct CDR3 sequences, about 4% of them seen only once. The sample consisted of PBMCs, taken 5 days after the yellow fever booster vaccination. The source of these receptors is a man aged 18 to 29 who received the YFV17D yellow fever vaccine.

The V and J genes are TRBV29-1 and TRBJ2-1, with D maybe TRBD1 (5 bases). Trimming removed 4 bases from V and 7 bases from J, with 14 bases in between. The CDR3 runs to 13 residues. Germline CDR1 reads SQVTM; CDR2 reads ANQGSEA. DNA of the CDR3: TGCAGCGTTGTAAGGACACTCCAGAATGAGCAGTTCTTC. This codes for CSVVRTLQNEQFF.

The sample holds a few counts of this clonotype. CDR3 residues: CASSQRRGTEAFF. For the CDR3, the DNA is TGTGCCAGCAGCCAACGGAGGGGCACTGAAGCTTTCTTT. The chain has TRBV3-1 and TRBJ1-1, with TRBD1 as a possible D gene (5 bases). CDR1 is LGHDT, CDR2 YNNKEL, per germline (reference sequence). Trimming left V 2 bases short and J 4 bases short, with 8 bases between. This CDR3 comprises 13 residues.

Here the CDR3 DNA reads TGCAGCGTTGAAGATCAGACGGGGGGATACGAGCAGTACTTC. The encoded protein is CSVEDQTGGYEQYF. This chain connects TRBV29-1 to TRBJ2-7; 7 positions agree with TRBD2. CDR1 is SQVTM and CDR2 is ANQGSEA in the germline V gene. V lost 0 bases, J lost 4 bases, and 6 bases stayed unmatched. This CDR3 contains 14 residues.

This clonotype came up a few times. This chain joins TRBV5-1 and TRBJ2-1; 8 bases map to TRBD1. The CDR3 covers 16 residues. J lost 8 bases, V lost 0 bases, and 10 bases had no gene match. Germline V gene lookup returns CDR1 SGHRS and CDR2 YFSETQ. The CDR3 reads CASSLGHETGADEQFF. CDR3 nucleotide sequence: TGCGCCAGCAGCTTGGGTCATGAGACAGGGGCTGATGAGCAGTTCTTC.

The chain is built from TRBV12-3 or TRBV12-4 and TRBJ2-1; D uncertain. The CDR3 is 13 residues long. Trimming cost V 6 bases and J 15 bases, with 21 bases left between them. CDR3: CASRERKSPDRFF. For the CDR3, the DNA is TGTGCCAGCAGGGAGAGGAAATCCCCGGACCGGTTCTTC.

The chain has TRBV4-1 and TRBJ2-1; 8 bases line up with TRBD2. The germline gives CDR1 MGHRA, CDR2 YSYEKL. The CDR3 extends over 16 amino acids. The junction had 4 bases not matched to a gene; V was cut back by 1 base and J by 2 bases. The CDR3 DNA is TGCGCCAGCAGCCAAGCGGGGGGGTTTACCTACAATGAGCAGTTCTTC. Translation gives CASSQAGGFTYNEQFF.

The sample holds a few counts of this clonotype. The chain employs TRBV7-3 and TRBJ2-7; 8 positions match TRBD2. CDR3 length: 19 amino acids. Losses at the gene ends were 2 bases for V and 3 bases for J; bases not matched to a gene: 18. The germline gives CDR1 SGHTA, CDR2 FQGTGA. The CDR3 spells CASSLSPEQRGTAFYEQYV. The CDR3 DNA sequence: TGTGCCAGCAGCTTATCCCCCGAACAGCGGGGGACGGCCTTCTACGAGCAGTACGTC.

This clonotype was seen more than once but under ten times. The chain links TRBV5-1 to TRBJ2-5; TRBD1 matches 11 bases. CDR3 length equals 16 residues. V lost 3 bases, J lost 5 bases, and 9 bases stayed unmatched. Germline CDR1 reads SGHRS; CDR2 reads YFSETQ. The CDR3 region is CASSSTGQGARETQYF. CDR3 coding DNA: TGCGCCAGCAGCTCGACCGGACAGGGGGCGAGGGAGACCCAGTACTTC.

The J gene is TRBJ1-1, the V gene TRBV6-2 or TRBV6-3, with 7 bases identical to TRBD1. The CDR3 length is 11 residues. The J segment lost 10 bases and the V segment lost 5 bases, leaving 4 bases of the junction unmatched. Germline V gives CDR1 MNHEY, CDR2 SVGEGT. CDR3 nucleotide sequence: TGTGCCAGCAGTGGGAACAGGGGAGCTTTCTTT. It translates to CASSGNRGAFF.

This clonotype appeared a few times. The chain recombines TRBV20-1 with TRBJ1-1; tentative D call: TRBD1 (6 bases). Between the trimmed V and J ends, which lost 6 bases and 10 bases, there was a span of 18 bases. CDR1 DFQATT and CDR2 SNEGSKA come from the germline V gene (reference sequence). The CDR3 runs 12 residues. Here the CDR3 DNA reads TGCAGTGCCGCCCCGGGGGGCGAGGGAGCTTTCTTT. Translation gives CSAAPGGEGAFF.

This clonotype occurred many times. V is TRBV20-1 and J is TRBJ1-5; D might be TRBD1 (5 bases). V lost 4 bases to trimming and J lost 5 bases, with 12 bases between them. In germline, CDR1 is DFQATT, CDR2 SNEGSKA (reference sequence). This CDR3 comprises 13 residues. This CDR3 is CSATVGLDQPQHF. CDR3 sequence (DNA): TGCAGTGCTACCGTGGGACTAGATCAGCCCCAGCATTTT.